What follows are 8 T cell receptor beta chains derived from one specimen sequenced in a study of T cell responses to AZD1222 COVID-19 vaccine. Repertoires were generated with immunoSEQ multiplex PCR, while TCRdb's copy carries only in-frame clones and drops some. There are 130,000 to 150,000 clones in the sample; approximately 88% occur only once, and 3% to 4% lies in the top ten. The source was peripheral blood, collected on day 0 of MenACWY control vaccination. The origin of the receptors is an adult in good health.

The CDR3 sequence: CASSQIGLAGGPLYNEQFF. DNA of the CDR3: TGCGCCAGCAGCCAAATCGGACTAGCGGGAGGCCCCCTTTACAATGAGCAGTTCTTC. J is TRBJ2-1 and V is TRBV4-1, with 14 bases matching TRBD2. The germline CDR1 and CDR2 sequences are MGHRA and YSYEKL. CDR3 length: 19 residues. Trimming cost V 2 bases and J 4 bases; bases outside gene matches: 10.

This rearrangement joins TRBV25-1 to TRBJ1-2; 8 nucleotides align to TRBD1. V was clipped by 5 bases and J by 4 bases; unmatched bases: 9. Per germline, CDR1 MGHDK and CDR2 SYGVNS. The CDR3 consists of 15 residues. CDR3: CASSFVGQGPYGYTF. The CDR3 DNA sequence: TGTGCCAGCAGTTTCGTCGGACAGGGTCCCTATGGCTACACCTTC.

This clone came up a few times. This sample includes further DNA sequences coding for the same CDR3. The CDR3 DNA is TGCAGCGTTGGGTGGAGTAATGAAAAACTGTTTTTT. It is translated as CSVGWSNEKLFF. The chain links TRBV29-1 to TRBJ1-4; D not resolved. V was shortened by 4 bases and J by 4 bases, with 7 bases between the two germline ends. CDR1 and CDR2 from the germline V gene are SQVTM and ANQGSEA. CDR3 size: 12 residues.

V gene TRBV11-3 combines with J gene TRBJ2-6; D is undetermined. V dropped 6 bases and J dropped 0 bases, with 15 bases sitting between them. The V gene's germline CDR1 is SGHNT and CDR2 YENEEA. This CDR3 is 17 amino acids long. DNA for the CDR3: TGTGCCAGCAGAGCACGCTCTTGGGGCTCTGGGGCCAACGTCCTGACTTTC. This gives the protein CASRARSWGSGANVLTF.

This clone was counted a few times. This sequence joins TRBV5-1 and TRBJ2-1; a possible D gene is TRBD2 (6 bases). CDR3 size: 16 residues. V lost 0 bases to trimming and J lost 8 bases, with 18 bases between them. Germline CDR1 reads SGHRS; CDR2 reads YFSETQ. The CDR3 bases are TGCGCCAGCAGCTTGGCCGCGACTAGTGGGTGGTATGAGCAGTTCTTC. Translating gives CASSLAATSGWYEQFF.

V is TRBV9 and J is TRBJ2-7, with 9 bases that match TRBD2. From germline, CDR1 is SGDLS and CDR2 YYNGEE. V was pared by 0 bases and J by 3 bases, with 1 base of the junction left unmatched. The CDR3 contains 14 residues. This CDR3 reads CASSVVAGDYEQYF. The CDR3 DNA sequence: TGTGCCAGCAGCGTAGTAGCGGGGGACTACGAGCAGTACTTC.

The count of this clone is one. J is TRBJ2-3 and V is TRBV19; 7 bases match TRBD1. With 5 bases clipped from V and 0 bases from J, the junction kept 17 bases outside the gene matches. The CDR3 covers 19 residues. Germline V lookup: CDR1 LNHDA, CDR2 SQIVND (reference sequence). The CDR3 loop is CASSSLGTVILSSTDTQYF. The CDR3 nucleotides are TGTGCCAGTAGTTCGCTGGGGACAGTTATACTCTCTAGCACAGATACGCAGTATTTT.

This clone was seen just once. The genes are TRBV20-1 and TRBJ2-7, with no clear D. This CDR3 has 11 amino acids. Germline V gene lookup returns CDR1 DFQATT and CDR2 SNEGSKA (reference sequence). Trimming cost V 6 bases and J 4 bases, with 10 bases left between them. The CDR3 DNA follows: TGCAGTGCCCCGATTGCGTACGAGCAGTACTTC. As protein: CSAPIAYEQYF.